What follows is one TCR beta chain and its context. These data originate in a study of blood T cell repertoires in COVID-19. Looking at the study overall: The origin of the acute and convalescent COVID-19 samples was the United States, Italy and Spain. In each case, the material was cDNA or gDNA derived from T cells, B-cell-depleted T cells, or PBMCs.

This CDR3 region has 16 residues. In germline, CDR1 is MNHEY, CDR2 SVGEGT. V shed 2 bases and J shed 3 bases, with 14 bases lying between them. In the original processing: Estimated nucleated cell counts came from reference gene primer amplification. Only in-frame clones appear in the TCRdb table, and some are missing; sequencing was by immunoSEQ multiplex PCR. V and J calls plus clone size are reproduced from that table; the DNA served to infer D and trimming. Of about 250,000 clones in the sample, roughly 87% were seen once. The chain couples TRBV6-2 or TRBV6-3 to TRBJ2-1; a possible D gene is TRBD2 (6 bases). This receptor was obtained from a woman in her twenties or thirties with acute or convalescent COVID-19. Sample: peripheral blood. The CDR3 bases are TGTGCCAGCAGTTACCTCGGTCTAGCGAGCTACAATGAGCAGTTCTTC. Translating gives CASSYLGLASYNEQFF.